This TCR beta chain was recovered during a study of cytomegalovirus exposure and HLA in healthy donors (dated by TCRdb to about 2017). In the study overall: In an earlier analysis of approximately 500 of the donors, 250 to 300 Gb of sequence data and 90 million to 120 million unique TCR beta sequences from about 180 million T cells were reported. The number of donors typed differed by locus, with about 629-640 for A, B, C, DRB1 and DQB1, around 520 for DQA1, 600 to 610 for DPA1, and some 470 for DPB1. Roughly 5 DR-DQ haplotypes were handled as single units for association and clustering because linkage in the cohort was strong. About 310 gigabases of sequencing data and approximately 85 million unique TCR sequences were included in an early release covering roughly 600 HLA-typed donors. Every repertoire in the discovery cohort had been generated on one and the same sequencing platform. The study profiled the T cell repertoires of 666 subjects by immunosequencing and related them to cytomegalovirus serostatus. Class I and class II HLA loci were covered by the typing at four-digit resolution. The study was designed to test whether signatures of past pathogen exposure could be identified by cataloging public T cell receptors. A later analysis re-analyzed previously published TCR beta repertoires from 650 to 800 donors and added high-resolution HLA genotyping to study TCR occurrence patterns. High-throughput TCR immunosequencing, statistical association of individual TCRs with disease status, and machine learning were combined to predict cytomegalovirus infection status. Donor age, sex, ethnicity and CMV serostatus were collected together with the repertoire data. In addition to the first cohort of around 670 subjects, a separate validation cohort of under 150 different subjects was used. Among 398 genotyped donors of the cohort, an average of roughly 240,000 unique TCR beta nucleotide sequences were sequenced per donor, roughly a sixth of them non-productive. In a later genetic analysis, genome-wide SNP genotypes for about 65% of the roughly 670 donors were used, and that subset was treated as a discovery cohort. In an earlier analysis of roughly 540 of the donors, high-throughput TCR beta sequencing was used to judge whether each TCR beta V gene segment behaved as functional or pseudogenic. The later analysis used no new phenotypic data to find candidate immune exposures, relying instead on TCR beta sequences and their occurrence across donors. Of the 398 genotyped donors, about 80% fell in the genetic ancestry cluster associated with self-reported Caucasian donors. The full study reports these points: The 87-base-pair reads could not distinguish some IMGT-functional V segments, including TRBV6-2 and TRBV6-3, so those segments were excluded. For the cohort, immune exposure information was limited to CMV serostatus. Three of the identified cytomegalovirus-associated TCR beta chains were confirmed in vitro to be specific for cytomegalovirus antigens. In this cohort, only TCR beta chains were sequenced, and detectable features were limited by the absence of alpha or paired-chain data. Presence/absence analyses assumed roughly uniform sequencing depth across donors, an assumption that may not hold. A further reported finding was that TCR beta sequences accurately predicted the HLA-A and HLA-B alleles for most subjects in the first cohort. Compared with the 666-donor mean, donors in an Asian-associated ancestry cluster had fewer N-insertions in productive TCRs, according to a later genetic analysis. A later analysis associated approximately 17,000 TCR beta sequences with specific HLA alleles at a false discovery rate of 0.05. In a later analysis, HLA-associated TCR beta chains were found to be more clonally expanded and to have lower generation probabilities than equally common non-associated chains. Broadly in line with IMGT annotations, most TCR beta V segments showed up in productive rearrangements about 90% or about 30% of the time in an earlier analysis of roughly 590 of the donors. Correlated functional status among segregating V segments might reflect linkage disequilibrium, but an unknown experimental factor could not be ruled out. The authors suggested that the approach could potentially be generalized to other disease states and immunological phenotypes. According to a later analysis, TCR association rates differed among HLA loci, with DRB1 alleles showing the most associated TCRs and HLA-C alleles showing the fewest. V-gene and J-gene trimming of TCR beta chains was associated with a missense DCLRE1C variant in a later genetic analysis, and the association was replicated in an independent cohort. While some public TCRs were present in many individuals, most TCR sequences turned up only very rarely across donors. In both the original and validation cohorts, the classifier was reported to diagnose cytomegalovirus status with high specificity and sensitivity. Several of the top co-occurrence clusters appeared to be linked to parvovirus B19, influenza, CMV and Epstein-Barr virus, according to a later analysis. When HLA alleles, especially DR and DQ, strongly co-occurred, attributing TCR associations to individual alleles was difficult. The earlier analysis of approximately 560 of the donors excluded about 16 rarely observed V segments, including chromosome 9 orphons, because counts were too low. The study listed 150 to 200 TCR beta chains as associated with cytomegalovirus. A cluster of highly shared sequence variants was judged likely to be a technical artifact of the sequencing pipeline. Most CMV-associated TCR beta chains appeared to be HLA-restricted in a later analysis, and the HLA associations seemed to be driven largely by CMV exposure. Because some donors lacked HLA typing at each locus, the association tests relied only on the typed subset.

There are 15 amino acids in the CDR3, from cysteine to phenylalanine inclusive. Only the CDR3 portion is preserved as DNA: 45 bases, with reading frame beginning at the first base. CDR1 and CDR2 are read off the germline V gene as ENHRY and SYGVKD. Cut back by 11 bases and 1 base, the V and J ends lie 15 bases apart. In total, fewer than 750 healthy bone marrow donors made up the cohort. Cohort members were all nominally healthy when sampled, although unrecorded immune exposures were likely present. The donor tested CMV seronegative, placing the donor among the 350 or so seronegative members of the cohort. A peripheral blood sample was provided by each donor, and peripheral blood mononuclear cells were used for TCR beta sequencing. The Qiagen DNeasy Blood Extraction Kit was used to extract genomic DNA from the blood cell samples. Of note for this clone: Its antigen remains unidentified. Per-base qualities were not stored, and no clone one base away is much larger.

The method behind the library was the immunoSEQ multiplex PCR assay. A mixture of 60 forward primers for TCR Vbeta segments and 13 reverse primers for TCR Jbeta segments was used in the multiplex PCR. A multiplex PCR assay on genomic DNA amplified the CDR3 region of rearranged TCR beta genes. On the Illumina HiSeq System, the amplified TCR beta libraries were sequenced as 87-base-pair reads. The original pipeline was this. A later analysis counted 75 million to 100 million unique TCR beta chains across the 700 or so repertoires, and around 9.9 million of these chains were shared by at least two donors. To remove PCR and sequencing errors, raw reads were error-corrected and collapsed into unique sequences using a nearest-neighbor algorithm that merged closely related sequences. V, D and J gene segments were assigned by aligning CDR3 sequences to IMGT reference sequences. For a sequence to be retained, a match of at least six nucleotides to both a V gene segment and a J gene segment was required. Rearrangements were classified as productive when the CDR3 lacked stop codons and remained in frame with V and J, and all other rearrangements were classified as non-productive. CDR3 was defined according to IMGT convention as the region running from the second conserved V-encoded cysteine to the conserved J-encoded phenylalanine. The earlier analysis of 587 of the donors excluded any sequence lacking an unambiguous match to a single V gene segment. An earlier analysis of some 610 of the donors called V segments functional above 56.7% productive rearrangements and segregating when the between-donor standard deviation exceeded 5%. A statistical classification framework was built to diagnose cytomegalovirus status from the catalog of TCR beta chain sequences. A later analysis assigned V and J genes by comparing TCR nucleotide sequences with IMGT/GENE-DB human TR gene sequences. The TCRdist pipeline was used in a later analysis to assign CDR3 sequences and most-parsimonious VDJ recombination scenarios. In a later analysis, each TCR beta chain was defined by its CDR3 amino acid sequence together with its V-gene family, and reads lacking a unique V-gene family were excluded. In a later analysis, several hundred highly shared, low-generation-probability nucleotide sequences were removed to address suspected cross-contamination and a sequencing artifact. In a later analysis, a clonal expansion index was calculated for each public chain from normalized within-repertoire ranks of inferred template counts. A later analysis computed generation probabilities with a VDJ recombination model fitted to out-of-frame rearrangements, and checked the results against IGoR. A later analysis scored TCR-TCR, TCR-HLA and TCR-CMV co-occurrence with hypergeometric tests, applying a repertoire-size bias correction to TCR pairs. False discovery rates were estimated in a later analysis by permuting HLA or CMV assignments 20 times. In a later analysis, co-occurring TCRs were grouped with DBSCAN, and TCRdist sequence similarity was added when clustering was performed within HLA-allele-positive subsets. For co-occurrence clustering, repertoires with fewer than 30,000 or more than 120,000 public chains were excluded, along with a handful of repertoires with anomalous nucleotide sharing. Entries here come from immuneACCESS through TCRdb and include only in-frame sequences with V and J called. Some clones fail to appear in such tables; in the studies checked, an unresolved V gene covers under half of the shortfall, and the cause of the remainder is unknown. V, J and clone size were drawn from that table, and D and trimming were deduced from the DNA. This sample comprises about 110,000 clones, roughly 82% of them detected only once. 1.5% to 2% of the sample is held by the ten biggest clonotypes.

Sequenced input: PBMCs. The chain is assembled from TRBV10-3 and TRBJ2-6; tentative D gene TRBD2, with 5 bases matching. The origin of this receptor is a man in his fifties or sixties in good health and CMV-seronegative. The DNA sequence is TGTGCCTCCGGGGAGAGAACTTCTGGGGCCAACGTCCTGACTTTC. It translates to CASGERTSGANVLTF.